The next 14 T cell receptor beta chains were all read from a single sample in a study of monozygotic twins with inflammatory bowel disease (dated 2019 in TCRdb). The method was 5' RACE. Sequenced on an Illumina HiSeq 2500. Reprocessed by TCRdb, the reads give a single entry per CDR3 protein sequence, without DNA. This sample's clone table shows a few hundred thousand distinct CDR3 sequences. Clones ranked in the top ten supply more than 2% of the sample. What was sequenced was blood. These receptors were collected from a human donor with ulcerative colitis or Crohn's disease, or a healthy co-twin of an affected twin (not recorded which).

The chain links TRBV20-1 to TRBJ2-7; without DNA, the TCRdb call of TRBD1 cannot be checked. This CDR3 has 14 residues. The germline CDR1 and CDR2 sequences are DFQATT and SNEGSKA (reference sequence). The CDR3 reads CSASGTGDTYEQYF.

The chain employs TRBV2 and TRBJ2-7; the D call from TCRdb, TRBD1, cannot be confirmed without DNA. Germline lookup yields CDR1 SNHLY and CDR2 FYNNEI. The CDR3 loop spans 11 amino acids. The CDR3 here is CASSEGVREYF.

The rearrangement links TRBV24-1 to TRBJ2-1; TCRdb picks TRBD2, but there is no DNA to check that call. The CDR3 has 16 residues. Per germline, CDR1 KGHDR and CDR2 SFDVKD. The CDR3 loop is CATSDPSGVAYNEQFF.

The chain employs TRBV7-2 and TRBJ2-7; with no DNA, the TCRdb D assignment of TRBD1 cannot be verified. This CDR3 spans 13 amino acids. Germline V gene sequence: CDR1 SGHTA, CDR2 FQGNSA. The CDR3 is CASSLGDRGEQYF.

This rearrangement joins TRBV3-1 to TRBJ2-6. The germline gives CDR1 LGHDT, CDR2 YNNKEL (reference sequence). This CDR3 has 15 residues. The CDR3 protein is CASSQRASGANVLTF.

This chain's CDR3 is CAISETVSGYEQYF. The V gene is TRBV10-3, the J gene TRBJ2-7; TCRdb indicates TRBD1, and absent DNA this call remains unverified. The CDR3 covers 14 residues. Germline-derived CDR1 and CDR2 are ENHRY and SYGVKD.

The V and J genes are TRBV28 and TRBJ2-1; TCRdb outputs TRBD2, but without DNA this stays unchecked. This CDR3 is built from 16 residues. Germline V lookup: CDR1 MDHEN, CDR2 SYDVKM. The CDR3 sequence is CASPPLGLVSYNEQFF.

The chain carries TRBV28 and TRBJ1-6; TCRdb reports TRBD1, a call that lacks DNA to check it against. The length of the CDR3 is 12 residues. CDR1 and CDR2 (germline): MDHEN, SYDVKM. Here the CDR3 reads CASRSGLSPLHF.

The genes are TRBV2 and TRBJ1-2. The germline V gene encodes CDR1 SNHLY and CDR2 FYNNEI. The CDR3 length is 13 residues. This chain's CDR3 is CASSADRVGGYTF.

The V call is TRBV10-3, the J call TRBJ2-7; with no DNA, the TCRdb D assignment of TRBD1 cannot be verified. Germline loops: CDR1 ENHRY, CDR2 SYGVKD. The CDR3 runs 14 residues. The CDR3 loop is CAINNRGLSYEQYF.

V is TRBV10-3 and J is TRBJ1-2. The CDR3 totals 12 residues. In germline, CDR1 is ENHRY, CDR2 SYGVKD. The CDR3 region is CAISPGIRGYTF.

The chain has TRBV29-1 and TRBJ1-5; the TCRdb call, TRBD1, lacks DNA for checking. The CDR3 is made up of 13 amino acids. CDR1 is SQVTM and CDR2 is ANQGSEA in the germline V gene. CDR3 region: CSVAGDSNQPQHF.

The CDR3 reads CATSRDQGARPNEQFF. The chain employs TRBV15 and TRBJ2-1; the TRBD1 assignment by TCRdb is unverifiable without DNA. Germline CDR1 LNHNV, CDR2 YYDKDF (reference sequence). This CDR3 has 16 residues.

The chain uses TRBV29-1 and TRBJ1-1; the D gene TCRdb calls, TRBD1, cannot be checked with no DNA. Germline values: CDR1 SQVTM, CDR2 ANQGSEA. The CDR3 is 11 amino acids. The CDR3 protein is CSFQGVTEAFF.